What follows is one TCR beta chain and its context. With 1 base removed from V and 6 bases from J, the gap between germline ends came to 8 bases. This CDR3 is built from 13 residues. The germline CDR1 and CDR2 sequences are SGHVS and FQNEAQ. This entry is derived from a study of technical replicates of blood from several donors. Measured with immunoSEQ multiplex PCR; TCRdb has only the in-frame clones, and not every one. The sample has around 57,000 clones; 97% are singletons. The clonotype comes from a human donor in good health. The gene calls are TRBV7-8 and TRBJ2-3; D is perhaps TRBD2 (6 bases). The sample taken for sequencing was T cells isolated from PBMCs. The CDR3 reads CASSLGAGDTQYF. The CDR3 coding sequence is TGTGCCAGCAGCTTAGGCGCGGGGGATACGCAGTATTTT.